Listed below are T cell receptor beta chains from one sample, sequenced in a study of T cell responses to AZD1222 COVID-19 vaccine. TCRdb's copy holds only in-frame clones and misses some; the assay was immunoSEQ multiplex PCR. Of 110,000 to 150,000 clones listed, 70% to 90% were seen once; the top ten hold around 8.6%. Material: peripheral blood, obtained on day 0 of AZD1222 vaccination. Receptors originate from an adult in good health. Each CDR3 is given with its conserved first and last residue.

TRBV3-1/TRBV3-2	TRBJ1-2	CASRHGENYGYTF
TRBV28	TRBJ1-4	CASSPYRGPLGGKLFF
TRBV5-4	TRBJ1-1	CASSLDSRTGNTEAFF
TRBV18	TRBJ1-1	CASSPTGTPYGGTEAFF
TRBV4-1	TRBJ2-1	CASSQEGRLAGAYNEQFF
TRBV10-3	TRBJ1-1	CAISETTGRTEAFF
TRBV19	TRBJ1-4	CASRTTQEKLFF
TRBV6-5	TRBJ2-4	CASSPEWGGENIQYF
TRBV6-1	TRBJ2-1	CASSERASGTNEQFF
TRBV5-4	TRBJ2-7	CASSLGAFYEQYF
TRBV10-3	TRBJ1-6	CAISAETGGQSPLHF
TRBV27	TRBJ2-2	CASLDRENTGELFF
TRBV11-2	TRBJ1-6	CASSFQGTENSPLHF
TRBV5-1	TRBJ2-3	CASSLGIAGYTDTQYF
TRBV10-3	TRBJ1-6	CAISESDSPLHF
TRBV28	TRBJ1-2	CASRGGGAYGYTF
TRBV18	TRBJ2-3	CASSPPSADTQYF
TRBV30	TRBJ1-2	CAWSGTGGSYGYTF
TRBV19	TRBJ1-1	CASRHPLGGRWEAFF
TRBV27	TRBJ2-7	CASSFYFLPADISEQYF
TRBV9	TRBJ1-5	CASSVSHKPPQHF
TRBV6-5	TRBJ1-2	CASPDAGGNGYTF
TRBV11-3	TRBJ1-1	CASSPAEGEAFF
TRBV19	TRBJ1-1	CASSITGLTEAFF
TRBV5-5	TRBJ2-7	CASSRRGPSSYEQYF
TRBV7-8	TRBJ1-4	CASSSLTGAKEKLFF
TRBV6-4	TRBJ1-2	CASSDSRQGARGYTF
TRBV28	TRBJ1-5	CASDTGGASNQPQHF
TRBV3-1/TRBV3-2	TRBJ2-5	CASRDNAETQYF
TRBV18	TRBJ2-2	CASSPLQGATGELFF
TRBV5-6	TRBJ1-1	CASSRGRGHGTEAFF
TRBV5-1	TRBJ2-1	CASKQAGTNNEQFF
TRBV7-9	TRBJ2-3	CASSNLGRGVADTQYF
TRBV9	TRBJ1-4	CASSGRGPNEKLFF
TRBV4-1	TRBJ1-1	CASSPEGGGNTEAFF
TRBV4-1	TRBJ2-7	CASSQVLAGSYEQYF
TRBV27	TRBJ1-1	CASSGKGGATEAFF
TRBV5-6	TRBJ1-2	CASSSPGTVYGYTF
TRBV3-1/TRBV3-2	TRBJ1-1	CASSQPSTQGTEAFF
TRBV5-1	TRBJ2-1	CASSLGLYNEQFF
TRBV5-1	TRBJ2-1	CASSLIGYNEQFF
TRBV12-3/TRBV12-4	TRBJ1-6	CASSLGGLPLHF